This T cell receptor (beta chain) was recorded in a study of early T cells in non-severe SARS-CoV-2 infection. General study results and limits: Comparison of clonotypes with VDJdb favored anti-spike CD8 responses while missing private and CD4 specificities.

Worth noting for this clonotype: Its antigen is unidentified.

This CDR3 is built from 16 residues. Trimming removed 7 bases from V and 3 bases from J, with 19 bases in between. CDR1 is MNHEY and CDR2 is SVGAGI in the germline V gene. Each CDR3 protein is one row after TCRdb ran MiXCR on the 5' RACE reads. The sample carries about 44,000 distinct CDR3 sequences, approximately 22% recorded once. The material was whole blood, obtained at baseline. The gene calls are TRBV6-5 and TRBJ2-1, with no clear D. This receptor was identified in an adult who was a healthcare worker with PCR-confirmed SARS-CoV-2 infection or an uninfected control (not recorded which). The CDR3 DNA reads TGTGCCAGCACCCGAAAAATTGACCCCTTCTACAATGAGCAGTTCTTC. Its translation is CASTRKIDPFYNEQFF.